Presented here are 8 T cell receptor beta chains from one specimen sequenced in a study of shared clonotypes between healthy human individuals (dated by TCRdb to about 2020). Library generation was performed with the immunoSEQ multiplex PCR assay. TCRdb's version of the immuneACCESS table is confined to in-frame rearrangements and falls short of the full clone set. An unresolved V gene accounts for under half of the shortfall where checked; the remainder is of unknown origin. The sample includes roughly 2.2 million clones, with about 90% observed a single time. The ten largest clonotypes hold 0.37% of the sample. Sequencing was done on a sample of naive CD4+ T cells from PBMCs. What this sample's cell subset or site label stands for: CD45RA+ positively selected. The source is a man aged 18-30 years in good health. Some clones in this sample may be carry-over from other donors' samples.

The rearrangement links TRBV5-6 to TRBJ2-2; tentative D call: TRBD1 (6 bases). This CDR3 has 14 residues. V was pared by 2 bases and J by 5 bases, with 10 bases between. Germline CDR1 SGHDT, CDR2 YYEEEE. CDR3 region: CASSFPGTTGELFF. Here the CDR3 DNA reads TGTGCCAGCAGCTTCCCCGGGACAACCGGGGAGCTGTTTTTT.

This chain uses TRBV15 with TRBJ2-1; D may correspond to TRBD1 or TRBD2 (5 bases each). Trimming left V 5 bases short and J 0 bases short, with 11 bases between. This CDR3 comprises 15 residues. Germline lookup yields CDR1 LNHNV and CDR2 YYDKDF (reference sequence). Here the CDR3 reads CATSSGTASYNEQFF. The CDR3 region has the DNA TGTGCCACCAGCTCCGGGACCGCCTCCTACAATGAGCAGTTCTTC.

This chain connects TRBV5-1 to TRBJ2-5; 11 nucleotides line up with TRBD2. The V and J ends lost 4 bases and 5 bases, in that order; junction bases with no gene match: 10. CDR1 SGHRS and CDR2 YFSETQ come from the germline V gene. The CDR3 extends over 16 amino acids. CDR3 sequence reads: CASSPGLAGLSETQYF. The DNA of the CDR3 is TGCGCCAGCAGCCCCGGACTAGCGGGTTTAAGTGAGACCCAGTACTTC.

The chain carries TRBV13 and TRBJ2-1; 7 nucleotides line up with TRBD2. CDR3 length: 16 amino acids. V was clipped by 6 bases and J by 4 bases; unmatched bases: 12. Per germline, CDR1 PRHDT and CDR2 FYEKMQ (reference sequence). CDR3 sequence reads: CASRPRGSGNYNEQFF. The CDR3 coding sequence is TGTGCCAGCAGGCCGAGGGGAAGCGGGAATTACAATGAGCAGTTCTTC.

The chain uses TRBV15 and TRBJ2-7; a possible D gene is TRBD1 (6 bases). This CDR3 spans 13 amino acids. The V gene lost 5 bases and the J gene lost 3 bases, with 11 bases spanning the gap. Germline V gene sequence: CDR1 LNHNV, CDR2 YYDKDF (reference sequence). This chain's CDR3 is CATSQGTYYEQYF. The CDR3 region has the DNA TGTGCCACCAGCCAGGGGACCTACTACGAGCAGTACTTC.

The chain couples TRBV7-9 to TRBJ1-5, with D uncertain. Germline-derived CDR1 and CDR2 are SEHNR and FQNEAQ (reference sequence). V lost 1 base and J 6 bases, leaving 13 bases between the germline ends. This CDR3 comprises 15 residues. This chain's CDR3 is CASSLGHLDGQPQHF. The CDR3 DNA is TGTGCCAGCAGCTTAGGACATCTGGACGGTCAGCCCCAGCATTTT.

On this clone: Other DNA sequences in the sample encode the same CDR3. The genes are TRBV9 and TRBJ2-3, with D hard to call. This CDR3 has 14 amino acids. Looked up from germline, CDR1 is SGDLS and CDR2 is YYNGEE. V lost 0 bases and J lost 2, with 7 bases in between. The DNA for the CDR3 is TGTGCCAGCAGCGTAGCAACGAACACAGATACGCAGTATTTT. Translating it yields CASSVATNTDTQYF.

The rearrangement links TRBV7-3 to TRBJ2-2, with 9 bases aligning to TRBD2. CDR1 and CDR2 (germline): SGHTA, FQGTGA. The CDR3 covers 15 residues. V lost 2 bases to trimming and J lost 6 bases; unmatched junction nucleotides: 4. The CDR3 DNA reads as TGTGCCAGCAGCTTAGTCGGCGGGAGGGCCGGGGAGCTGTTTTTT. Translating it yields CASSLVGGRAGELFF. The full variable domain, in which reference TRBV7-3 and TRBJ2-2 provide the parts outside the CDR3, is GAGVSQTPSNKVTEKGKYVELRCDPISGHTALYWYRQSLGQGPEFLIYFQGTGAADDSGLPNDRFFAVRPEGSVSTLKIQRTERGDSAVYLCASSLVGGRAGELFFGEGSRLTVL.